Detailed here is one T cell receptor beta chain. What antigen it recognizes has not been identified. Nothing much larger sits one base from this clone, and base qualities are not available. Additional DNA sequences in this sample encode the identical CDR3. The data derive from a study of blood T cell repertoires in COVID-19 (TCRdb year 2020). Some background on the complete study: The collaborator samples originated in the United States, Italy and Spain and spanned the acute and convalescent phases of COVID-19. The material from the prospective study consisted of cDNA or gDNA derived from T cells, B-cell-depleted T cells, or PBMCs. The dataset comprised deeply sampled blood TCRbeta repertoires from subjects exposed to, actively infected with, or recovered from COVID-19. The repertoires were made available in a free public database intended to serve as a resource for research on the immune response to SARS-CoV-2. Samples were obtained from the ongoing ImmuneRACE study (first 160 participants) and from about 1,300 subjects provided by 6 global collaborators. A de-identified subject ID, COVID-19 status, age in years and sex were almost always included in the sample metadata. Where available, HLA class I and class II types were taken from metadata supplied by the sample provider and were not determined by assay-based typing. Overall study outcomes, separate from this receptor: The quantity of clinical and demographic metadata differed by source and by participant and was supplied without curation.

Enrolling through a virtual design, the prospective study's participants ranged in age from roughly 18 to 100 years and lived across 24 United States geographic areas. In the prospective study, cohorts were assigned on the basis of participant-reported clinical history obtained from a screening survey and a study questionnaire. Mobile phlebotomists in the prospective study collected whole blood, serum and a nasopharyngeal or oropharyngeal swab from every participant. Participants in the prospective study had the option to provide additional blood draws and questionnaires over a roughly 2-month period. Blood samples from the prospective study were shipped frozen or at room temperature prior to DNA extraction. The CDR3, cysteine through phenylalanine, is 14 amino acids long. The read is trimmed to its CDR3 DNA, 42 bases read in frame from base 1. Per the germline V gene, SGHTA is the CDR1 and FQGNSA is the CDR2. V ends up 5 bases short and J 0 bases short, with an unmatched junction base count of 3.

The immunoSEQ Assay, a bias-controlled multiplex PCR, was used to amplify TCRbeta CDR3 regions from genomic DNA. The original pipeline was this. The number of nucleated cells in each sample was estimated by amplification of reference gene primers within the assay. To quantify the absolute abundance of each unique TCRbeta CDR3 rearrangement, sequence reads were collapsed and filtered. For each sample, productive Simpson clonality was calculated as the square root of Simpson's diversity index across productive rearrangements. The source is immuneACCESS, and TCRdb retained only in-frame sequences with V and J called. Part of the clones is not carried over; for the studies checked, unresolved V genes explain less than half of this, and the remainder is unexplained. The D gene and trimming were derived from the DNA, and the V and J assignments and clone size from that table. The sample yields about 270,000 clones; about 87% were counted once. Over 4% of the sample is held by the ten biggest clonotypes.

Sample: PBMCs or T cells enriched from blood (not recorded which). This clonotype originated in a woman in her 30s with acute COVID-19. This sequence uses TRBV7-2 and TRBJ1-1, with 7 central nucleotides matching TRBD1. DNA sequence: TGTGCCAGCAGCCGGGACAGCTTGAACACTGAAGCTTTCTTT. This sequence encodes CASSRDSLNTEAFF. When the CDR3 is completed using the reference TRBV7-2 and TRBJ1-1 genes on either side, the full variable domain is GAGVSQSPSNKVTEKGKDVELRCDPISGHTALYWYRQSLGQGLEFLIYFQGNSAPDKSGLPSDRFSAERTGGSVSTLTIQRTQQEDSAVYLCASSRDSLNTEAFFGQGTRLTVV.